One and the same sample provided the 14 T cell receptor beta chains below, sequenced in a study of yellow fever vaccine responses in identical twins. TCRdb processed the RT-PCR reads anew with MiXCR; each CDR3 protein has one entry. The repertoire holds approximately 670 distinct CDR3 sequences, with 82% as singletons. The source was T cells from blood (PBMCs), unsorted or a sorted subset (not recorded which), collected before or after yellow fever vaccination (not recorded which). The receptor source for this set is a woman between 18 and 29 years old who received the yellow fever vaccine.

The genes are TRBV15 and TRBJ2-1; D remains ambiguous. Germline V gives CDR1 LNHNV, CDR2 YYDKDF (reference sequence). V dropped 0 bases and J dropped 9 bases, with 9 bases sitting between them. CDR3 length equals 13 residues. CDR3 in amino acids: CATSREEFGEQFF. In DNA, the CDR3 is TGTGCCACCAGCAGAGAGGAGTTCGGTGAGCAGTTCTTC.

This clonotype has more than one count but fewer than ten. This chain links TRBV10-3 with TRBJ1-6; D call uncertain. Germline V gives CDR1 ENHRY, CDR2 SYGVKD. V was clipped by 3 bases and J by 8 bases, with 5 bases between them. The CDR3 covers 12 residues. The CDR3 region has the DNA TGTGCCATCAGTGATATGGATTCACCCCTCCACTTT. It codes for CAISDMDSPLHF.

The genes are TRBV4-3 and TRBJ1-1; 9 bases are shared with TRBD1. V lost 0 bases to trimming and J lost 8 bases; unmatched junction nucleotides: 7. Germline-derived CDR1 and CDR2 are LGHNA and YSLEER. The CDR3 sequence is 15 residues long. CDR3 region: CASSQDPGQGREAFF. The CDR3 nucleotides are TGCGCCAGCAGCCAAGATCCGGGACAGGGACGAGAAGCTTTCTTT.

The chain joins TRBV6-1 to TRBJ1-2; D ambiguous. The CDR3 contains 12 residues. Germline-derived CDR1 and CDR2 are MNHNS and SASEGT. Trimming pared 5 bases from V and 4 bases from J, leaving 8 bases between. CDR3 sequence: CASSRQVYGYTF. As DNA, the CDR3 is TGTGCCAGCAGTCGACAAGTCTATGGCTACACCTTC.

This clonotype has only a few counts. The chain combines TRBV6-1 with TRBJ1-1; D is perhaps TRBD1 (5 bases). CDR1 and CDR2 (germline): MNHNS, SASEGT. V lost 7 bases and J lost 2, with 11 bases in between. There are 13 residues in the CDR3. CDR3 nucleotides: TGTGCCAGCACCAGACAGAAAAACACTGAAGCTTTCTTT. Its translation: CASTRQKNTEAFF.

The V and J genes are TRBV15 and TRBJ2-1; maybe TRBD2 (6 bases). Germline loops: CDR1 LNHNV, CDR2 YYDKDF (reference sequence). The V end lost 5 bases, the J end lost 6 bases, and 14 bases lay between the germline ends. The CDR3 is 14 amino acids. CDR3 in DNA: TGTGCCACCAGCTCACGTGGGCGGGGCAATGAGCAGTTCTTC. Protein: CATSSRGRGNEQFF.

This chain uses TRBV23-1 with TRBJ1-1; maybe TRBD1 (5 bases). TRBV23-1 is annotated as an ORF whose role is uncertain. Trimming left V 5 bases short and J 3 bases short, with 10 bases between. The CDR3 is 13 residues long. CDR3 in DNA: TGCGCCAGCAGTTACGACAGATACACTGAAGCTTTCTTT. It yields the protein CASSYDRYTEAFF.

The V gene is TRBV10-3, the J gene TRBJ2-1, with a tentative D call TRBD1 (6 bases). This CDR3 is 17 amino acids long. CDR1 and CDR2 from the germline V gene are ENHRY and SYGVKD. Trimming cost V 6 bases and J 0 bases, with 18 bases left between them. CDR3 DNA: TGTGCCATCAGCGCCCTGAAACAGGGTTTCTCCTACAATGAGCAGTTCTTC. Its translation: CAISALKQGFSYNEQFF.

This rearrangement joins TRBV28 to TRBJ2-7; 7 bases are a match to TRBD1. The CDR3 consists of 14 residues. The trim removed 5 bases at V and 3 bases at J, leaving 7 bases unmatched. Germline V gene lookup returns CDR1 MDHEN and CDR2 SYDVKM. CDR3 sequence (DNA): TGTGCCAGCAGTCAAACAGGGGCTATCTACGAGCAGTACTTC. Translated, it gives CASSQTGAIYEQYF. Together with reference TRBV28 and TRBJ2-7, the CDR3 gives the full variable domain: DVKVTQSSRYLVKRTGEKVFLECVQDMDHENMFWYRQDPGLGLRLIYFSYDVKMKEKGDIPEGYSVSREKKERFSLILESASTNQTSMYLCASSQTGAIYEQYFGPGTRLTVT.

The table lists this clonotype with a count of one. The V call is TRBV11-2, the J call TRBJ2-5, with D perhaps given as TRBD1 or TRBD2 (5 bases each). Between the trimmed V and J ends, which lost 3 bases and 2 bases, there was a span of 13 bases. The germline gives CDR1 SGHAT, CDR2 FQNNGV. The CDR3 contains 15 residues. DNA for the CDR3: TGTGCCAGCAGCTTTTTGGGACGGCAACAAGAGACCCAGTACTTC. This encodes CASSFLGRQQETQYF.

V is TRBV4-1 and J is TRBJ1-1, with unresolved D. The CDR3 has 15 residues. Germline assignment: CDR1 MGHRA and CDR2 YSYEKL. Trimming stripped 0 bases from V and 4 bases from J, with 12 bases between. The CDR3 nucleotides read TGCGCCAGCAGCCAAGATTGGGGAGGACTCACTGAAGCTTTCTTT. Translated, it gives CASSQDWGGLTEAFF.

The rearrangement links TRBV6-5 to TRBJ1-2; 7 bases agree with TRBD1. This CDR3 is built from 17 residues. V shed 0 bases, J shed 6 bases, and the junction held 13 bases outside the gene matches. CDR1 is MNHEY, CDR2 SVGAGI, per germline. In DNA, the CDR3 is TGTGCCAGCAGTTACTCGGGCAGGGGGGTAGCAGAGGATGGCTACACCTTC. Its translation: CASSYSGRGVAEDGYTF.

The chain joins TRBV28 to TRBJ2-1; D gene uncertain. V was shortened by 6 bases and J by 4 bases, with 19 bases between the two germline ends. Germline CDR1 reads MDHEN; CDR2 reads SYDVKM. There are 16 residues in the CDR3. The CDR3 loop reads CASSPRPSTPYNEQFF. DNA of the CDR3: TGTGCCAGCAGCCCCCGACCGTCAACCCCTTACAATGAGCAGTTCTTC. The complete variable domain, with remaining parts taken from reference TRBV28 and TRBJ2-1, reads DVKVTQSSRYLVKRTGEKVFLECVQDMDHENMFWYRQDPGLGLRLIYFSYDVKMKEKGDIPEGYSVSREKKERFSLILESASTNQTSMYLCASSPRPSTPYNEQFFGPGTRLTVL.

This clonotype has a single count. The J gene is TRBJ2-7, the V gene TRBV13; D is ambiguous. V was pared by 0 bases and J by 2 bases, with 5 bases between. Germline CDR1 reads PRHDT; CDR2 reads FYEKMQ (reference sequence). The CDR3 loop spans 13 amino acids. The CDR3 region is CASSLGPPYEQYF. The CDR3 nucleotides are TGTGCCAGCAGCTTAGGCCCTCCCTACGAGCAGTACTTC.